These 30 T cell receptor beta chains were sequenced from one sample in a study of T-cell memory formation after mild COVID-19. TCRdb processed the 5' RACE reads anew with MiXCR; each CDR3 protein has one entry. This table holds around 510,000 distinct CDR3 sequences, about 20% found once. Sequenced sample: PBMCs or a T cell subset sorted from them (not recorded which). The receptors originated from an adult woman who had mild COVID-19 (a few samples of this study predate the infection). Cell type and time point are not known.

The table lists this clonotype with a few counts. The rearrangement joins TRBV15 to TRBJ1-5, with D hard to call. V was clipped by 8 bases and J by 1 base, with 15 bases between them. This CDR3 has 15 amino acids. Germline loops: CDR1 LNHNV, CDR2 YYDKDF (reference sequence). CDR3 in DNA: TGTGCCACCGATGTTACGGGGAACAGCAATCAGCCCCAGCATTTT. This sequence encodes CATDVTGNSNQPQHF.

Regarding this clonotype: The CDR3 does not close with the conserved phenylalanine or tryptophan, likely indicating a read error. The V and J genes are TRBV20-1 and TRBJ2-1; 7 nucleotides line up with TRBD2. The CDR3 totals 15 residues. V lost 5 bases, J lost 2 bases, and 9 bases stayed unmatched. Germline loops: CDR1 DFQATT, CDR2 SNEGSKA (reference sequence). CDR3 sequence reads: CSAPPASGTYNEQFL. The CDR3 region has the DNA TGCAGTGCTCCACCCGCTAGCGGTACCTACAATGAGCAGTTCTTA.

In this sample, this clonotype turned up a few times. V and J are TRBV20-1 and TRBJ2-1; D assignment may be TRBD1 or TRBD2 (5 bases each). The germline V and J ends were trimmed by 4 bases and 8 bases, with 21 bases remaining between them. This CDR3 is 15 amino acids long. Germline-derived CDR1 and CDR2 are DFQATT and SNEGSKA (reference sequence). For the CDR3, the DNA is TGCAGTGCTACGGTCGGGACCGCCCCGGACGATGAGCAGTTCTTC. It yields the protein CSATVGTAPDDEQFF.

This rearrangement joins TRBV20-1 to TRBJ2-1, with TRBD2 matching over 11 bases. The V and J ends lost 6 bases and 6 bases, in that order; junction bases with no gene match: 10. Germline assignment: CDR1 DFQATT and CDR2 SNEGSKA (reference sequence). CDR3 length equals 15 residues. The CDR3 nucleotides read TGCAGTGCACCTACTAGCGGGAGTGGCGGCAATGAGCAGTTCTTC. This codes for CSAPTSGSGGNEQFF.

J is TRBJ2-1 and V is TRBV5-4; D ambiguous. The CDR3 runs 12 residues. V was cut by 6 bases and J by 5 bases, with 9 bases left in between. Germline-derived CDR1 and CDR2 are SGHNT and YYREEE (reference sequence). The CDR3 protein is CASINSHNEQFF. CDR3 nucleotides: TGTGCCAGCATCAACTCGCACAATGAGCAGTTCTTC.

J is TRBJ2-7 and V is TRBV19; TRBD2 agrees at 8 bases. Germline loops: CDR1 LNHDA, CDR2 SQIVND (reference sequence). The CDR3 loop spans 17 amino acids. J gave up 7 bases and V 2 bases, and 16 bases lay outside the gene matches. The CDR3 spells CASSIKLAEPRGREQYF. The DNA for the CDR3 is TGTGCCAGTAGTATAAAACTAGCGGAACCCCGGGGACGGGAGCAGTACTTC.

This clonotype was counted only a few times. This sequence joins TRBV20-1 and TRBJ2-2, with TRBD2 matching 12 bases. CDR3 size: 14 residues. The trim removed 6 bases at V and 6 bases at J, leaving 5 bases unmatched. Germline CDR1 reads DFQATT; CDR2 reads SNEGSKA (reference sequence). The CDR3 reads CSAQTSGRPGELFF. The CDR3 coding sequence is TGCAGTGCCCAGACTAGCGGGAGACCCGGGGAGCTGTTTTTT.

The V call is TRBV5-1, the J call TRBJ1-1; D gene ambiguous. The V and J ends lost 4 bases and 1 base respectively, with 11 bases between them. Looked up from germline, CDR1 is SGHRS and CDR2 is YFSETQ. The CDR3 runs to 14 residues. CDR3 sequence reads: CASSREGWNTEAFF. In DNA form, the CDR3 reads TGCGCCAGCAGCCGGGAGGGTTGGAACACTGAAGCTTTCTTT.

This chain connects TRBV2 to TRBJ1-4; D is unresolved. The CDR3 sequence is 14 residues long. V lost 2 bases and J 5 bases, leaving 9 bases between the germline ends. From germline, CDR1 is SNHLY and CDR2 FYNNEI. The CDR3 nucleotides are TGTGCCAGCAGTGAACAGAGAACCAATGAAAAACTGTTTTTT. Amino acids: CASSEQRTNEKLFF.

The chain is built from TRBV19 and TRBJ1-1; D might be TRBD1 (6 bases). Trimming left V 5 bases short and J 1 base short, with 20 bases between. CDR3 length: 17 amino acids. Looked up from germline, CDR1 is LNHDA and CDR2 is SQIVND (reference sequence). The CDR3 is CASSLADLRGPNTEAFF. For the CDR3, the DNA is TGTGCCAGTAGTCTCGCAGATCTCAGGGGCCCGAACACTGAAGCTTTCTTT.

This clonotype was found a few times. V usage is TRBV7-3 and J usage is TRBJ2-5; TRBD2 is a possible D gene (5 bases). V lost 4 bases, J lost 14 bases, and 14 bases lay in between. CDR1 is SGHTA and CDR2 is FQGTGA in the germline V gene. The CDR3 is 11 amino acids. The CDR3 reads CASSSSGMLYF. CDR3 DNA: TGTGCCAGCAGCTCGTCCGGGATGTTATACTTC.

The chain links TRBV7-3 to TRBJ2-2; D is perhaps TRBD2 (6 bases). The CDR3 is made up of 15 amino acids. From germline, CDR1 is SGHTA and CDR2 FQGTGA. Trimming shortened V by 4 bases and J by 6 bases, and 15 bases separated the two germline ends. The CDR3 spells CASSYSTSSPGELFF. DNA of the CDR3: TGTGCCAGCAGCTATTCGACTAGTTCGCCCGGGGAGCTGTTTTTT. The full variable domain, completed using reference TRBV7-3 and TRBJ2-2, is GAGVSQTPSNKVTEKGKYVELRCDPISGHTALYWYRQSLGQGPEFLIYFQGTGAADDSGLPNDRFFAVRPEGSVSTLKIQRTERGDSAVYLCASSYSTSSPGELFFGEGSRLTVL.

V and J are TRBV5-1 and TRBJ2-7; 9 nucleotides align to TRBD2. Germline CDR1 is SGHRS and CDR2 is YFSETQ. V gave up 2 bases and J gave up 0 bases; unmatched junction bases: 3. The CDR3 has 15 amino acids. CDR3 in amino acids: CASSFSGGVSYEQYF. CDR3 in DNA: TGCGCCAGCAGCTTTAGCGGGGGTGTCTCCTACGAGCAGTACTTC.

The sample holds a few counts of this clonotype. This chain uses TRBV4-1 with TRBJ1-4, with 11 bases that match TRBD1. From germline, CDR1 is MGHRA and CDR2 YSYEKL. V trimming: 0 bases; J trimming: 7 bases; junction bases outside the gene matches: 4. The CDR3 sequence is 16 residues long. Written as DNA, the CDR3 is TGCGCCAGCAGCCAAGACCCCGGGACAGGGGGTGAAAAACTGTTTTTT. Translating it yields CASSQDPGTGGEKLFF.

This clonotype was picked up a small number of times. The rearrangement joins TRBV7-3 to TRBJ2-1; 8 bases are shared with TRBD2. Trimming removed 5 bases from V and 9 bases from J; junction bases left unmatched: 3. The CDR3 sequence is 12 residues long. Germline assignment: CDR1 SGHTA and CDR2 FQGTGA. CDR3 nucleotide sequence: TGTGCCAGCAGCGGAGGGACTAGTGAGCAGTTCTTC. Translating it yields CASSGGTSEQFF.

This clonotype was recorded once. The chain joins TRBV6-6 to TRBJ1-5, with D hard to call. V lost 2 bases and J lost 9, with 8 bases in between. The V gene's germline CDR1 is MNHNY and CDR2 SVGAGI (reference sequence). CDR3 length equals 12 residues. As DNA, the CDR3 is TGTGCCAGCAGTTACCCTTCCGGGCCCCAGCATTTT. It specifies CASSYPSGPQHF.

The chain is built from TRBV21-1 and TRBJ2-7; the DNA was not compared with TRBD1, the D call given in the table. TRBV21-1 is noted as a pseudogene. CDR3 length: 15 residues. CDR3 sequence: CASSKDPPWLNEQYF. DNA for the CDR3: TGTGCCAGCAGCAAAGACCCCCCCTGGCTCAACGAGCAGTACTTC.

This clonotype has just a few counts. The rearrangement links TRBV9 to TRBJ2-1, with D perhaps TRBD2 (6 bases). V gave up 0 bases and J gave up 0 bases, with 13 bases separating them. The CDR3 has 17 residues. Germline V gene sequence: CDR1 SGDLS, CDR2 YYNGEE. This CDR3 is CASSVGIAVSSYNEQFF. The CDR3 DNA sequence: TGTGCCAGCAGCGTAGGTATAGCGGTAAGCTCCTACAATGAGCAGTTCTTC.

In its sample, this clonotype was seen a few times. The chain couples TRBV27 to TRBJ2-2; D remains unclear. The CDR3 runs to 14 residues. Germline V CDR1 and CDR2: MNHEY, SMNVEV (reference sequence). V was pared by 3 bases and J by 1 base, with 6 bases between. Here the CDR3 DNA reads TGTGCCAGCAGTTTCTTCGGGAACACCGGGGAGCTGTTTTTT. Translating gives CASSFFGNTGELFF.

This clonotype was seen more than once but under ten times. This chain's CDR3 is CSAGRQGARNSPLHF. The CDR3 DNA sequence: TGCAGTGCCGGGAGACAGGGGGCAAGAAACTCACCCCTCCACTTT. The chain joins TRBV20-1 to TRBJ1-6, with 10 bases aligning to TRBD1. This CDR3 has 15 amino acids. Per the germline V gene, CDR1 is DFQATT and CDR2 is SNEGSKA (reference sequence). Trimming at V came to 6 bases and at J to 10 bases, leaving 12 bases not matched to a gene.

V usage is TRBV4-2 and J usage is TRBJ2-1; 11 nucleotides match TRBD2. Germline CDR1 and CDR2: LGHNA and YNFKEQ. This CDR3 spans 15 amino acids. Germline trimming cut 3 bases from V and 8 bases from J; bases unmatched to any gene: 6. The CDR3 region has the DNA TGTGCCAGCAGCCAGGGGACTAGCGGAGGGGATGAGCAGTTCTTC. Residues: CASSQGTSGGDEQFF.

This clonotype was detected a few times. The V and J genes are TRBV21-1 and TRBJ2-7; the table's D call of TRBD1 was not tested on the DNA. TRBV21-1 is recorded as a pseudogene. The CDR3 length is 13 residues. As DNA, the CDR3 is TGTGCCAGCGAAGGTCTCAGGGCAGACGAGCAGTACTTC. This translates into CASEGLRADEQYF.

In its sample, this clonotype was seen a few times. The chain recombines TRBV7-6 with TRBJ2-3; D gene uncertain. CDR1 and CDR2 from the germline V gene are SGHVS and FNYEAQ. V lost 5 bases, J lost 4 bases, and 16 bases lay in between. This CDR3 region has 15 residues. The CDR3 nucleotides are TGTGCCAGCAGCCCGGAGTACGGTTCGCCAGATACGCAGTATTTT. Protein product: CASSPEYGSPDTQYF.

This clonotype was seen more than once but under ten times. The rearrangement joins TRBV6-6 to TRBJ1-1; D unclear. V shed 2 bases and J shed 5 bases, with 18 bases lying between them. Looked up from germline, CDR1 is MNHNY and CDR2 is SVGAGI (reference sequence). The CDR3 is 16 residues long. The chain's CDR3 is CASSYPGAIEGTEAFF. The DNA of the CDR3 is TGTGCCAGCAGTTACCCAGGTGCCATCGAGGGTACTGAAGCTTTCTTT.

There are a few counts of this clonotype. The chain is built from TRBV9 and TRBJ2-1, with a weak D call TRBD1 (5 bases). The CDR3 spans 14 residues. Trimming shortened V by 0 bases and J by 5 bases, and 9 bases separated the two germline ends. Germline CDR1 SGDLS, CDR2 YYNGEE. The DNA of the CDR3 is TGTGCCAGCAGCGTAGGTTGGGGCGACAATGAGCAGTTCTTC. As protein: CASSVGWGDNEQFF.

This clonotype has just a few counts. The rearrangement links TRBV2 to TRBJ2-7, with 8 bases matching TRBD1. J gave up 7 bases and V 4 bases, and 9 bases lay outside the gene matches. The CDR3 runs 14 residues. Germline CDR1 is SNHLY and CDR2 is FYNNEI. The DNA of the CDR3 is TGTGCCAGCAGTGCCGACAGGGGTTTTGAGGAGCAGTACTTC. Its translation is CASSADRGFEEQYF.

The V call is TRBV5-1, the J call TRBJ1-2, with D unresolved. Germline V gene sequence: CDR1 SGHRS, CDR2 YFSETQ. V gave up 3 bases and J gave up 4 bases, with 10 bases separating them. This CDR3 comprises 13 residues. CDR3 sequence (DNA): TGCGCCAGCAGCTGGGGATTTGGCTATGGCTACACCTTC. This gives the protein CASSWGFGYGYTF.

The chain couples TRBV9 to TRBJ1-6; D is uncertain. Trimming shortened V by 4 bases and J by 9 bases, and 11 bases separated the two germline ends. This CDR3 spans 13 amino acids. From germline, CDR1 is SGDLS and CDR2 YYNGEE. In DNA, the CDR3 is TGTGCCAGCAGCCCATACGGAGGTTCACCCCTCCACTTT. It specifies CASSPYGGSPLHF. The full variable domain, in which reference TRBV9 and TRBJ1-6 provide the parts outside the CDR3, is DSGVTQTPKHLITATGQRVTLRCSPRSGDLSVYWYQQSLDQGLQFLIQYYNGEERAKGNILERFSAQQFPDLHSELNLSSLELGDSALYFCASSPYGGSPLHFGNGTRLTVT.

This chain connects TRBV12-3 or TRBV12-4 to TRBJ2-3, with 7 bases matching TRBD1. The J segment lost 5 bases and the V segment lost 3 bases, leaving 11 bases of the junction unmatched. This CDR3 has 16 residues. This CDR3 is CASSLSGRGLIDTQYF. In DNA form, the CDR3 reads TGTGCCAGCAGTTTGTCAGGAAGGGGGCTCATAGATACGCAGTATTTT.

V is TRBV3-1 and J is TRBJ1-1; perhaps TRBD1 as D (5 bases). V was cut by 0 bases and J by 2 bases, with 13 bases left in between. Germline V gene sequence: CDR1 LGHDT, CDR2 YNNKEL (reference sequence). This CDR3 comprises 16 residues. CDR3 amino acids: CASSQEGRLLNTEAFF. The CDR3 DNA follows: TGTGCCAGCAGCCAAGAGGGGCGGTTACTTAACACTGAAGCTTTCTTT.